This T cell receptor (beta chain) was identified during a study of T cells in tuberculosis. Study-level background: PBMC were archived before or within 7 days of starting treatment.

Sequenced by immunoSEQ multiplex PCR; TCRdb stores in-frame clones only, minus some. The sample lists over 30,000 clones, roughly 93% occurring once. Time point indicated: new active TB diagnosis, blood taken before or within 7 days of starting treatment. This specimen was PBMCs, taken at tuberculosis diagnosis. The TCR comes from an adult with tuberculosis.

The CDR3 region has the DNA TGTGCCAGCAGTGAAGGGGCCGAACCTGGGGGCTACACCTTC. Translation gives CASSEGAEPGGYTF. This rearrangement joins TRBV6-1 to TRBJ1-2; D unclear. Germline CDR1 MNHNS, CDR2 SASEGT. The ends were cut back, 1 base at V and 8 bases at J, with 14 bases in the middle. The length of the CDR3 is 14 residues.